Following are 5 T cell receptor beta chains from one sample sequenced in a study of blood T cell repertoires in COVID-19. Measured with immunoSEQ multiplex PCR; TCRdb has only the in-frame clones, and not every one. The sample has about 74,000 clones, about nine tenths seen once; the top ten hold more than 0.85%. Sequenced: peripheral blood. Source of these receptors: a woman in her forties or fifties in a cohort sampled during active COVID-19.

The genes are TRBV5-1 and TRBJ2-5; D remains unclear. The germline CDR1 and CDR2 sequences are SGHRS and YFSETQ. This CDR3 is 15 amino acids long. The V gene lost 0 bases and the J gene lost 4 bases, with 13 bases spanning the gap. CDR3 residues: CASSLESPIGETQYF. CDR3 sequence (DNA): TGCGCCAGCAGCTTGGAGAGCCCGATCGGAGAGACCCAGTACTTC.

This sequence joins TRBV10-3 and TRBJ1-4, with D hard to call. Germline CDR1 ENHRY, CDR2 SYGVKD. The CDR3 sequence is 14 residues long. V shed 5 bases and J shed 7 bases, with 14 bases lying between them. The DNA of the CDR3 is TGTGCCATCAGTCCCTCAACGGGTGGTGAAAAACTGTTTTTT. Translating it yields CAISPSTGGEKLFF.

This chain uses TRBV5-1 with TRBJ2-1; D gene uncertain. The CDR3 covers 13 residues. Trimming cost V 0 bases and J 9 bases, with 10 bases left between them. Per the germline V gene, CDR1 is SGHRS and CDR2 is YFSETQ. The CDR3 bases are TGCGCCAGCAGCTTGGGCCAGTCGGGTGAGCAGTTCTTC. This gives the protein CASSLGQSGEQFF.

For this clone: This may stem from a read error, because a much larger clone lies one nucleotide away. V usage is TRBV19 and J usage is TRBJ1-5; TRBD1 agrees at 10 bases. Germline assignment: CDR1 LNHDA and CDR2 SQIVND (reference sequence). J lost 5 bases, V lost 4 bases, and 5 bases had no gene match. This CDR3 has 15 amino acids. CDR3 protein: CASSRTGGTHQPQHF. The CDR3 nucleotides read TGTGCCAGTAGTAGGACAGGGGGGACTCATCAGCCCCAGCATTTT.

This clone was observed a single time. This rearrangement joins TRBV30 to TRBJ2-2, with 9 nucleotides matching TRBD1. Trimming cost V 3 bases and J 6 bases; bases outside gene matches: 8. Germline CDR1 reads GTSNPN; CDR2 reads SVGIG (reference sequence). CDR3 size: 15 residues. CDR3 DNA sequence: TGTGCCTGGAGAGCACTCGACAGGGGGGCCGGGGAGCTGTTTTTT. It codes for CAWRALDRGAGELFF.